The rows below give T cell receptor beta chains drawn from one sample of a study of identical twins. TCRdb re-called the 5' RACE reads through MiXCR, storing one row per CDR3 protein. The profile covers about 240,000 distinct CDR3 sequences, with about 12% appearing a single time and 4% taken by the ten largest. These sequences were also reported in another study, on yellow fever vaccine responses in identical twins.

The source material was memory (CD45RO+) T cells sorted from blood. The receptors were gathered from a woman younger than 35 in good health. Both conserved end residues are part of each CDR3. Fields, in order: D gene, clone size, V gene, J gene, CDR3 protein, CDR3 DNA. A D gene is named only where the DNA matches it firmly. The size of a clone is reported for some rows only, either as once, few or many, or as a class for expanded clones.

d_gene: TRBD2
abundance: NA
v_gene: TRBV20-1
j_gene: TRBJ2-2
CDR3aa: CSATPIAGGPSGVFF
CDR3nt: TGCAGTGCTACCCCTATAGCGGGAGGGCCGAGTGGGGTGTTTTTT

d_gene: NA
abundance: NA
v_gene: TRBV3-1
j_gene: TRBJ2-4
CDR3aa: CASSQDRQIWHF
CDR3nt: TGTGCCAGCAGCCAAGATCGACAGATTTGGCACTTC

d_gene: TRBD2
abundance: few
v_gene: TRBV5-1
j_gene: TRBJ2-3
CDR3aa: CASSWTSGYTDTQYF
CDR3nt: TGCGCCAGCAGCTGGACTAGCGGTTACACAGATACGCAGTATTTT

d_gene: NA
abundance: NA
v_gene: TRBV6-2/TRBV6-3
j_gene: TRBJ2-1
CDR3aa: CASSYGDFLPYNEQFF
CDR3nt: TGTGCCAGCAGTTACGGCGACTTCCTCCCCTACAATGAGCAGTTCTTC

d_gene: NA
abundance: few
v_gene: TRBV4-1
j_gene: TRBJ2-5
CDR3aa: CASSQDPPAEETQYF
CDR3nt: TGCGCCAGCAGCCAAGATCCGCCGGCTGAAGAGACCCAGTACTTC

d_gene: NA
abundance: NA
v_gene: TRBV12-3/TRBV12-4
j_gene: TRBJ2-7
CDR3aa: CASSPNPSHEQYF
CDR3nt: TGTGCCAGCAGTCCAAACCCTAGTCACGAGCAGTACTTC

d_gene: NA
abundance: few
v_gene: TRBV7-2
j_gene: TRBJ1-2
CDR3aa: CASSLGRGYYGYTF
CDR3nt: TGTGCCAGCAGCTTAGGTCGGGGATACTATGGCTACACCTTC

d_gene: NA
abundance: few
v_gene: TRBV20-1
j_gene: TRBJ2-1
CDR3aa: CSATPLGESYNEQFF
CDR3nt: TGCAGTGCTACCCCCCTCGGCGAATCCTACAATGAGCAGTTCTTC

d_gene: NA
abundance: NA
v_gene: TRBV15
j_gene: TRBJ2-3
CDR3aa: CATSARFRGDTQYF
CDR3nt: TGTGCCACCAGCGCCCGGTTCAGGGGTGATACGCAGTATTTT

d_gene: NA
abundance: few
v_gene: TRBV20-1
j_gene: TRBJ2-1
CDR3aa: CSASRALNYNEQFF
CDR3nt: TGCAGTGCTAGTCGGGCCCTAAATTACAATGAGCAGTTCTTC

d_gene: TRBD1
abundance: few
v_gene: TRBV7-9
j_gene: TRBJ2-1
CDR3aa: CASSLARGQLNNEQFF
CDR3nt: TGTGCCAGCAGCTTAGCGAGGGGACAGTTAAACAATGAGCAGTTCTTC

d_gene: TRBD1
abundance: NA
v_gene: TRBV30
j_gene: TRBJ2-4
CDR3aa: CAYSQGAGNIQYF
CDR3nt: TGTGCCTACTCACAGGGGGCTGGAAACATTCAGTACTTC

d_gene: NA
abundance: few
v_gene: TRBV7-2
j_gene: TRBJ2-7
CDR3aa: CASRMGGTRQSYEQYF
CDR3nt: TGTGCCAGCAGGATGGGAGGTACTAGACAGTCCTACGAGCAGTACTTC

d_gene: NA
abundance: few
v_gene: TRBV5-6
j_gene: TRBJ2-5
CDR3aa: CASSLYGGAWVETQYF
CDR3nt: TGTGCCAGCAGCTTGTATGGGGGGGCTTGGGTAGAGACCCAGTACTTC

d_gene: TRBD1
abundance: NA
v_gene: TRBV4-2
j_gene: TRBJ2-4
CDR3aa: CASSSEPGGANIQYF
CDR3nt: TGTGCCAGCAGCTCAGAACCAGGGGGCGCGAACATTCAGTACTTC

d_gene: NA
abundance: few
v_gene: TRBV10-3
j_gene: TRBJ1-1
CDR3aa: CAISGGQNTEAFF
CDR3nt: TGTGCCATCAGTGGGGGGCAAAACACTGAAGCTTTCTTT

d_gene: NA
abundance: NA
v_gene: TRBV5-5
j_gene: TRBJ1-5
CDR3aa: CASSLAENQPQHF
CDR3nt: TGTGCCAGCAGCCTTGCGGAAAATCAGCCCCAGCATTTT

d_gene: NA
abundance: many
v_gene: TRBV20-1
j_gene: TRBJ1-5
CDR3aa: CSARDFGRENQPQHF
CDR3nt: TGCAGTGCTAGAGATTTTGGCAGGGAGAATCAGCCCCAGCATTTT

d_gene: NA
abundance: NA
v_gene: TRBV2
j_gene: TRBJ1-2
CDR3aa: CASSEDRLNYGYTF
CDR3nt: TGTGCCAGCAGTGAAGACAGACTGAACTATGGCTACACCTTC

d_gene: TRBD1
abundance: NA
v_gene: TRBV6-1
j_gene: TRBJ2-7
CDR3aa: CASSSHPSGTASYEQYF
CDR3nt: TGTGCCAGCAGTAGCCACCCGTCCGGGACAGCTTCCTACGAGCAGTACTTC

d_gene: TRBD2
abundance: NA
v_gene: TRBV4-3
j_gene: TRBJ2-3
CDR3aa: CASSPGTSDTDTQYF
CDR3nt: TGCGCCAGCAGCCCCGGGACTAGCGACACAGATACGCAGTATTTT

d_gene: TRBD2
abundance: many
v_gene: TRBV5-1
j_gene: TRBJ2-1
CDR3aa: CASSLLAGGPEEQFF
CDR3nt: TGCGCCAGCAGCTTGCTAGCGGGGGGGCCTGAAGAGCAGTTCTTC

d_gene: NA
abundance: few
v_gene: TRBV12-3/TRBV12-4
j_gene: TRBJ2-1
CDR3aa: CASSPGTSEANEQFF
CDR3nt: TGTGCCAGCAGTCCCGGGACATCCGAGGCCAATGAGCAGTTCTTC

d_gene: TRBD1
abundance: NA
v_gene: TRBV7-9
j_gene: TRBJ2-7
CDR3aa: CASSGTGNSEQYF
CDR3nt: TGTGCCAGCAGTGGGACAGGGAATAGCGAGCAGTACTTC

d_gene: TRBD1
abundance: NA
v_gene: TRBV18
j_gene: TRBJ1-1
CDR3aa: CASSPRSGGTEAFF
CDR3nt: TGTGCCAGCTCACCACGGTCAGGGGGCACTGAAGCTTTCTTT

d_gene: NA
abundance: few
v_gene: TRBV12-3/TRBV12-4
j_gene: TRBJ1-2
CDR3aa: CASSLDLPVYGYTF
CDR3nt: TGTGCCAGCAGTTTAGACTTGCCGGTCTATGGCTACACCTTC

d_gene: TRBD1
abundance: few
v_gene: TRBV5-5
j_gene: TRBJ2-3
CDR3aa: CASSLPTGQARTDTQYF
CDR3nt: TGTGCCAGCAGCTTACCTACCGGACAGGCCCGCACAGATACGCAGTATTTT

d_gene: NA
abundance: few
v_gene: TRBV9
j_gene: TRBJ2-3
CDR3aa: CASPLFTDTQYF
CDR3nt: TGTGCCAGCCCTTTATTTACAGATACGCAGTATTTT

d_gene: NA
abundance: few
v_gene: TRBV2
j_gene: TRBJ1-5
CDR3aa: CASKEYSNQPQHF
CDR3nt: TGTGCCAGCAAAGAGTATAGCAATCAGCCCCAGCATTTT

d_gene: NA
abundance: many
v_gene: TRBV7-3
j_gene: TRBJ2-2
CDR3aa: CASSSTGTSNTGELFF
CDR3nt: TGTGCCAGCAGCTCTACCGGGACATCGAACACCGGGGAGCTGTTTTTT

d_gene: NA
abundance: few
v_gene: TRBV3-1
j_gene: TRBJ2-7
CDR3aa: CASSRDAPYEQYF
CDR3nt: TGTGCCAGCAGCAGGGACGCTCCCTACGAGCAGTACTTC

d_gene: NA
abundance: NA
v_gene: TRBV4-1
j_gene: TRBJ2-7
CDR3aa: CASSQGAQGREQYF
CDR3nt: TGCGCCAGCAGCCAAGGGGCCCAGGGGCGCGAGCAGTACTTC

d_gene: TRBD2
abundance: many
v_gene: TRBV5-1
j_gene: TRBJ2-1
CDR3aa: CASSLVRPSGHNEQFF
CDR3nt: TGCGCCAGCAGCTTGGTTCGGCCTAGCGGACACAATGAGCAGTTCTTC

d_gene: NA
abundance: many
v_gene: TRBV29-1
j_gene: TRBJ2-7
CDR3aa: CSVSGLTYEQYF
CDR3nt: TGCAGCGTTTCGGGCCTCACCTACGAGCAGTACTTC

d_gene: TRBD2
abundance: many
v_gene: TRBV15
j_gene: TRBJ2-2
CDR3aa: CATSWREGGTGELFF
CDR3nt: TGTGCCACCAGCTGGCGGGAGGGCGGTACCGGGGAGCTGTTTTTT

d_gene: TRBD2
abundance: many
v_gene: TRBV5-1
j_gene: TRBJ2-7
CDR3aa: CASSYGTSGTYEQYF
CDR3nt: TGCGCCAGCAGCTACGGGACTAGCGGGACATACGAGCAGTACTTC

d_gene: TRBD1
abundance: few
v_gene: TRBV11-2
j_gene: TRBJ2-3
CDR3aa: CASSLGQGAVTDTQYF
CDR3nt: TGTGCCAGCAGCTTAGGACAGGGGGCGGTCACAGATACGCAGTATTTT

d_gene: TRBD2
abundance: NA
v_gene: TRBV18
j_gene: TRBJ2-7
CDR3aa: CASSPGLAVQNEQYF
CDR3nt: TGTGCCAGCTCACCAGGGCTAGCGGTTCAGAACGAGCAGTACTTC

d_gene: TRBD2
abundance: few
v_gene: TRBV20-1
j_gene: TRBJ2-1
CDR3aa: CSARVPKTSGFNEQFF
CDR3nt: TGCAGTGCTAGAGTTCCTAAGACTAGCGGATTCAATGAGCAGTTCTTC

d_gene: TRBD1
abundance: many
v_gene: TRBV29-1
j_gene: TRBJ1-5
CDR3aa: CSVTTGGLDQPQHF
CDR3nt: TGCAGCGTGACGACAGGGGGCCTCGATCAGCCCCAGCATTTT

d_gene: TRBD2
abundance: many
v_gene: TRBV6-5
j_gene: TRBJ2-3
CDR3aa: CASSYLSQGGPKDTQYF
CDR3nt: TGTGCCAGCAGTTACCTCTCCCAGGGAGGGCCAAAAGATACGCAGTATTTT

d_gene: TRBD1
abundance: few
v_gene: TRBV28
j_gene: TRBJ2-3
CDR3aa: CASSPQGAGVEDTQYF
CDR3nt: TGTGCCAGCAGCCCCCAGGGGGCAGGGGTCGAAGATACGCAGTATTTT

d_gene: NA
abundance: NA
v_gene: TRBV7-8
j_gene: TRBJ2-5
CDR3aa: CASSPLSPDKQETQYF
CDR3nt: TGTGCCAGCAGCCCCCTTTCCCCGGACAAGCAAGAGACCCAGTACTTC

d_gene: TRBD1
abundance: few
v_gene: TRBV12-3/TRBV12-4
j_gene: TRBJ1-2
CDR3aa: CASSKNTGGASGYTF
CDR3nt: TGTGCCAGCAGCAAGAATACAGGGGGCGCGTCCGGCTACACCTTC

d_gene: TRBD1
abundance: few
v_gene: TRBV18
j_gene: TRBJ2-7
CDR3aa: CASSSLPDRGFNEQYF
CDR3nt: TGTGCCAGCTCATCGTTACCGGACAGGGGATTCAACGAGCAGTACTTC

d_gene: TRBD1
abundance: few
v_gene: TRBV20-1
j_gene: TRBJ2-3
CDR3aa: CSAVYRGLDTQYF
CDR3nt: TGCAGTGCTGTATACAGGGGGCTGGATACGCAGTATTTT

d_gene: NA
abundance: many
v_gene: TRBV4-2
j_gene: TRBJ2-2
CDR3aa: CASSQEVGGRVGELFF
CDR3nt: TGTGCCAGCAGCCAAGAGGTCGGCGGGCGTGTCGGGGAGCTGTTTTTT

d_gene: NA
abundance: many
v_gene: TRBV7-8
j_gene: TRBJ2-5
CDR3aa: CASSLERGERTQYF
CDR3nt: TGTGCCAGCAGCTTAGAGAGGGGTGAGAGGACCCAGTACTTC

d_gene: TRBD2
abundance: few
v_gene: TRBV6-5
j_gene: TRBJ2-7
CDR3aa: CASSYGGEPYEQYF
CDR3nt: TGTGCCAGCAGTTACGGGGGGGAGCCCTACGAGCAGTACTTC

d_gene: TRBD1
abundance: few
v_gene: TRBV6-2/TRBV6-3
j_gene: TRBJ2-5
CDR3aa: CASSYGQGASQETQYF
CDR3nt: TGTGCCAGCAGTTACGGCCAGGGGGCCAGCCAAGAGACCCAGTACTTC

d_gene: NA
abundance: NA
v_gene: TRBV29-1
j_gene: TRBJ2-5
CDR3aa: CSVTSPETQYF
CDR3nt: TGCAGCGTAACTAGCCCAGAGACCCAGTACTTC